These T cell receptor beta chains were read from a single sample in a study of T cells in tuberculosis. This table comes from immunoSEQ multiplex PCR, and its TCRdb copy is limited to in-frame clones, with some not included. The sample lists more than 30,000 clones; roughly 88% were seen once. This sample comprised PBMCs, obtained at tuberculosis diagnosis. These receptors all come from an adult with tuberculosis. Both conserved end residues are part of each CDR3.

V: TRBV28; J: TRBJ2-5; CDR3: CASSSPGTSEGETQYF
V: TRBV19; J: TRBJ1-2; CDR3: CASSIGIGTDPRYTF
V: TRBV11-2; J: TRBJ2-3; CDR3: CASSLFPGLQRLTDTQYF
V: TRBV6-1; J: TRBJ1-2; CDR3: CASSERPDSNYGYTF
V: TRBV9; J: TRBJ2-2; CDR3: CASSVTGSGTGELFF
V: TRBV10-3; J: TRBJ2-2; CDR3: CAISGQGVAGELFF
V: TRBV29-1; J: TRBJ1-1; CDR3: CSVETGQGNTEAFF
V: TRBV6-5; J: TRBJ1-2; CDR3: CASTDRVGGYTF
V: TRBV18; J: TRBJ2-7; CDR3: CASSPRTSGAYEQYF
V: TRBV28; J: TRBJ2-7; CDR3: CATIQGSPYEQYF
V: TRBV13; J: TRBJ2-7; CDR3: CASSLGTSKTSSYEQYF
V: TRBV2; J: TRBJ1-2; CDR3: CASRLGQVNYGYTF
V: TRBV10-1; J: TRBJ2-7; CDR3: CASSQGSSSYEQYF
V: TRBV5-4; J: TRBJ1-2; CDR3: CASSQQGADGYTF
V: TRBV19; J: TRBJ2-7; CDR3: CASSISVGPYEQYF
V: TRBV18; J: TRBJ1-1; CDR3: CASSPGSRGAFF
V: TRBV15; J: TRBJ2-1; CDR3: CATSRPLGGGSSYNEQFF
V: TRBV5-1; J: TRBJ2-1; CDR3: CASSLGASGPYNEQFF
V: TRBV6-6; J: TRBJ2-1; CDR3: CASSKGLAVYNEQFF
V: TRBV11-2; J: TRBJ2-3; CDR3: CASSFPFRDRVIDTQYF
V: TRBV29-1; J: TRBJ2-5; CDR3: CSVEGAGQTQYF
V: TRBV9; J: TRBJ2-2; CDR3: CASSVGWSTGELFF
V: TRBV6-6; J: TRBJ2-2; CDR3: CATRQASAGELFF
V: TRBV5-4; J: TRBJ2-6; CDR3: CASSLRDRGHGANVLTF
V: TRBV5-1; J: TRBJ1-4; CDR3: CASSAQGANEKLFF
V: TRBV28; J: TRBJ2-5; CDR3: CASSLYTKQETQYF
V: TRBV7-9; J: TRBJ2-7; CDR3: CASAGVNYEQYF
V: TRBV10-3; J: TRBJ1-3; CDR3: CAISEGTGRIGNTIYF
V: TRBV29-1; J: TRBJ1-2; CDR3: CSVGEVGGYGYTF
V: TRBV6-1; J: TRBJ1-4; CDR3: CASSEAPEGNEKLFF
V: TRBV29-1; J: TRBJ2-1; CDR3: CSVEEGGLATYNEQFF
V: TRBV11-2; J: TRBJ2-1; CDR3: CASSLARENEQFF
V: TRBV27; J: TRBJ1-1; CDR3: CASSSGTGSSAGNTEAFF
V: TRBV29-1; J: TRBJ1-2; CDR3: CSVDWLGVVDGYTF
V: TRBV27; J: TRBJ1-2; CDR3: CASSQGAPIGRYGYTF
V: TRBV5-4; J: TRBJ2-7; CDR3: CASSFGGDYEQYF
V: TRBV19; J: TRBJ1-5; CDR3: CASNQQEYSNQPQHF
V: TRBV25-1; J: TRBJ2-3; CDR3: CASSGTVAGGPADTQYF
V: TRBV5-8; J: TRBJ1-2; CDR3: CASSPPRGDYGYTF
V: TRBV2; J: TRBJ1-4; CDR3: CASSPRGVIDEKLFF
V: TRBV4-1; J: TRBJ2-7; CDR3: CASRGTDRVYEQYF
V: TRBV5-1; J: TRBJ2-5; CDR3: CASSLPGTSGVQETQYF
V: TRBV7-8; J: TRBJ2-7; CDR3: CASSPQQGAYEQYF
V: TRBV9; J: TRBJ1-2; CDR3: CASSPGQGTNYGYTF